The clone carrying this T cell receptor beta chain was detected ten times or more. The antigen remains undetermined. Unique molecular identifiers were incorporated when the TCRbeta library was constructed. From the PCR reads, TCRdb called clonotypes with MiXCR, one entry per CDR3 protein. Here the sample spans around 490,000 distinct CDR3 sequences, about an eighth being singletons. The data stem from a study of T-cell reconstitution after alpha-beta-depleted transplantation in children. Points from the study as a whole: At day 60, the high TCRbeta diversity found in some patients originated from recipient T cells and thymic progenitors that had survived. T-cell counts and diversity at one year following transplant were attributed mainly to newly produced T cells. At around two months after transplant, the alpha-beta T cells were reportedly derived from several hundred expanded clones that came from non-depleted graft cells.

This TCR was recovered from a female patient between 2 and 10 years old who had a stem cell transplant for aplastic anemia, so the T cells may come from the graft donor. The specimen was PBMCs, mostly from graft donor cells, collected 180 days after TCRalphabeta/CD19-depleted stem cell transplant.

The CDR3 nucleotides read TGCGCCAGCAGCCAGGGGGACTTTATGAACACTGAAGCTTTCTTT. Translated: CASSQGDFMNTEAFF. The chain combines TRBV5-1 with TRBJ1-1, with TRBD1 matching 7 bases. The V segment lost 4 bases and the J segment 0 bases; nucleotides outside the gene matches: 6. The CDR3 is 15 residues long. Per the germline V gene, CDR1 is SGHRS and CDR2 is YFSETQ. The full variable domain, its missing parts supplied by reference TRBV5-1 and TRBJ1-1, is KAGVTQTPRYLIKTRGQQVTLSCSPISGHRSVSWYQQTPGQGLQFLFEYFSETQRNKGNFPGRFSGRQFSNSRSEMNVSTLELGDSALYLCASSQGDFMNTEAFFGQGTRLTVV.